The rows below give T cell receptor beta chains drawn from one sample of a study of shared clonotypes between healthy human individuals. Sequenced by immunoSEQ multiplex PCR; TCRdb stores in-frame clones only, minus some. The sample includes about 2 million clones, about 95% of them seen just once. The sample comprised naive CD8+ T cells sorted from blood. The receptors originated from a man between 18 and 35 years old in good health. Each CDR3 is given with its conserved first and last residue. A D gene is named only where the DNA matches it firmly. A row's size may be missing; if present it is once, few, many or a size class.

TRBD1 TRBJ2-7 TRBV7-9 once TGTGCCAGCAGCAAGCCCCCGGGACAGGGGTACGAGCAGTACTTC CASSKPPGQGYEQYF
- TRBJ2-7 TRBV5-1 - TGCGCCAGCAGCTTGCGGACCGGGACGGGCTACGAGCAGTACTTC CASSLRTGTGYEQYF
TRBD2 TRBJ2-3 TRBV7-9 - TGTGCCAGCAGCTTCCCCTGGGACTACACAGATACGCAGTATTTT CASSFPWDYTDTQYF
- TRBJ2-4 TRBV4-2 - TGTGCCAGCAGCCAAGAACTTAGTGCCAATCTAGCACTAGCCAAAAACATTCAGTACTTC CASSQELSANLALAKNIQYF
- TRBJ1-1 TRBV2 - TGTGCCAGCAGTGTGGAGGGGGTCGACACTGAAGCTTTCTTT CASSVEGVDTEAFF
TRBD2 TRBJ2-1 TRBV11-2 - TGTGCCAGCAGCTTACCCGGGACTAGCGGGGGGCGCTCCTACAATGAGCAGTTCTTC CASSLPGTSGGRSYNEQFF
- TRBJ2-5 TRBV7-9 - TGTGCCAGCAGCTCCGAGACAGGACGAGAGACCCAGTACTTC CASSSETGRETQYF
TRBD2 TRBJ2-1 TRBV5-4 - TGTGCCAGCATGTTCGGGGGGGCTCCCAATGAGCAGTTCTTC CASMFGGAPNEQFF
TRBD2 TRBJ2-7 TRBV6-1 - TGTGCCAGCAGTGAATTGGGGGGGTCCCCGTCCTACGAGCAGTACTTC CASSELGGSPSYEQYF
- TRBJ2-1 TRBV10-3 - TGTGCCATCAGCCCAGGGGCCTACAATGAGCAGTTCTTC CAISPGAYNEQFF
- TRBJ2-7 TRBV4-3 - TGCGCCAGCAGCCAAGATACGGGCGGTTACGAGCAGTACTTC CASSQDTGGYEQYF
- TRBJ1-6 TRBV21-1 - TGTGCCAGCAGCAAGGGACAGGGGCCCAATTCACCCCTCCACTTT CASSKGQGPNSPLHF
- TRBJ2-2 TRBV27 - TGTGCCAGCAGTCCCGGGACTCGGAACACCGGGGAGCTGTTTTTT CASSPGTRNTGELFF
TRBD1 TRBJ1-2 TRBV13 - TGTGCCAGCAGCCTTGGACAGGGGGTAGGTGGCTACACCTTC CASSLGQGVGGYTF
TRBD2 TRBJ2-3 TRBV10-2 - TGCGCCAGCACTCGACTAGCGGGTAAAGCAGATACGCAGTATTTT CASTRLAGKADTQYF
- TRBJ2-2 TRBV5-6 - TGTGCCAGCAGCGGGGGGCAGGCAAACACCGGGGAGCTGTTTTTT CASSGGQANTGELFF
TRBD1 TRBJ1-4 TRBV27 - TGTGCCAGCAGAGGGACAGGGGAGGCAACTAATGAAAAACTGTTTTTT CASRGTGEATNEKLFF
- TRBJ2-7 TRBV19 - TGTGCCAGTAGTTATACAGGGATCTCCTACGAGCAGTACTTC CASSYTGISYEQYF
- TRBJ2-7 TRBV2 - TGTGCCAGCACGGGGGACTACGAGCAGTACTTC CASTGDYEQYF
- TRBJ1-6 TRBV4-1 few TGCGCCAGCAGCCAAGAACAAGGGATAGATTCACCCCTCCACTTT CASSQEQGIDSPLHF
- TRBJ1-1 TRBV27 - TGTGCCAGCAGTTTTGCAGGGCAAAACACTGAAGCTTTCTTT CASSFAGQNTEAFF
- TRBJ2-5 TRBV30 - TGTGCCTGGAACTCCATGGGGCAAGAGACCCAGTACTTC CAWNSMGQETQYF
TRBD1 TRBJ2-5 TRBV28 - TGTGCCAGCAGTCTACCGGGGACAGTTACCCAGTACTTC CASSLPGTVTQYF
- TRBJ2-2 TRBV6-5 - TGTGCCAGCAGTTCGACTGGCGGGGAGCTGTTTTTT CASSSTGGELFF
- TRBJ2-2 TRBV29-1 - TGCAGCGCCGAAGGGTTCCAAGCCCAGAACACCGGGGAGCTGTTTTTT CSAEGFQAQNTGELFF
- TRBJ2-7 TRBV27 - TGTGCCAGTGGTCATTCCAGGGCCTACGAGCAGTACTTC CASGHSRAYEQYF
- TRBJ2-7 TRBV4-2 - TGTGCCAGCAGCCAAGGACTAGGCGTCTCCTACGAGCAGTACTTC CASSQGLGVSYEQYF
TRBD2 TRBJ2-7 TRBV4-1 - TGCGCCAGCAGCCAAGGGGGGGGAAGCGGCCTCTACGAGCAGTACTTC CASSQGGGSGLYEQYF
TRBD1 TRBJ1-2 TRBV29-1 - TGCAGCGTTGAGCTACAGGGGTCTAACTATGGCTACACCTTC CSVELQGSNYGYTF
TRBD2 TRBJ2-5 TRBV4-3 - TGCGCCAGCAGCCAGGACGGGACTAAGTACCAAGAGACCCAGTACTTC CASSQDGTKYQETQYF
- TRBJ2-7 TRBV10-2 - TGCGCCAGCGGATTGAGGGGCGGGGGCCAAACCTACGAGCAGTACTTC CASGLRGGGQTYEQYF
- TRBJ1-1 TRBV9 few TGTGCCAGCAGCGTAGTGTCGATCATGAACACTGAAGCTTTCTTT CASSVVSIMNTEAFF
- TRBJ1-1 TRBV21-1 - TGTGCCAGCAGCAACATAGACGGGGTAGCTTTCTTT CASSNIDGVAFF
TRBD2 TRBJ2-7 TRBV4-3 - TGCGCCAGCAGCCAAGACGGGGAGGGACCCACAGCCTACGAGCAGTACTTC CASSQDGEGPTAYEQYF